This TCR beta chain comes out of a study of blood T cells in healthy people across ages. Study-level findings and limits: Researchers said unsorted PBMCs prevented a conclusive naive versus antigen-experienced comparison. TCR beta diversity per million T cells fell roughly linearly with age.

With a J-beta primer mix and a sample-barcoded 5' primer, a second PCR ran roughly 6 to 11 cycles. TCRdb analysed the 5' RACE reads with MiXCR anew, one entry per CDR3 protein. The repertoire holds roughly 680,000 distinct CDR3 sequences, with around 50% as singletons. With respect to this clonotype: The antigen remains undetermined.

Healthy Caucasians from Russia aged about 6 to 95 served as donors. Total RNA, at least 5 micrograms per sample, came from PBMCs. J was trimmed by 3 bases and V by 4 bases; bases with no gene match: 9. The length of the CDR3 is 16 residues. Germline V gives CDR1 MNHNY, CDR2 SVGAGI (reference sequence). The source of this sequence is a woman older than 75 in good health. This rearrangement joins TRBV6-6 to TRBJ2-5, with 9 bases identical to TRBD1. The source material was blood. The CDR3 DNA reads as TGTGCCAGCAGTTGGAGTGGGACAGGGTCCGAAGAGACCCAGTACTTC. Amino acid sequence: CASSWSGTGSEETQYF.